This entry features one T cell receptor beta chain sequence. Participants' own reports of clinical history determined their cohort assignment. The sample belongs to a study of blood T cell repertoires in COVID-19. About the study: T cells, B-cell-depleted T cells, or PBMCs supplied cDNA or gDNA.

V lost 0 bases to trimming and J lost 2 bases; unmatched junction nucleotides: 9. The V gene's germline CDR1 is SGHNT and CDR2 YYREEE (reference sequence). The CDR3 sequence is 18 residues long. TCRdb keeps only in-frame clones here, not all; method: immunoSEQ multiplex PCR. This table holds about 220,000 clones, more than 80% found once. The chain combines TRBV5-4 with TRBJ2-7; 12 nucleotides align to TRBD2. The TCR comes from a woman aged 18-29 years in a cohort exposed to, infected with or recovered from COVID-19 (not recorded which). Sequenced material: PBMCs or T cells enriched from blood (not recorded which). The CDR3 here is CASSLVPLTSGRTYEQYF. CDR3 nucleotides: TGTGCCAGCAGCTTGGTGCCGCTTACTAGCGGGAGGACCTACGAGCAGTACTTC.